The clone carrying this T cell receptor (beta chain) was observed a few times. Its cognate antigen is unknown. The CDR3 consists of 17 residues. The germline V gene encodes CDR1 LNHNV and CDR2 YYDKDF (reference sequence). V was pared by 0 bases and J by 1 base, with 16 bases between. This record comes from a study of T cells in Graves' hyperthyroidism and ophthalmopathy. At the level of the study: Peripheral blood specimens were obtained at initial diagnosis, prior to any treatment.

Broader study findings: The model's output predicted ophthalmopathy at a median of roughly 6.9 months prior to onset. Blood held most thyroid clonotypes expanded above 0.001 frequency.

Researchers took RNA transcripts and amplified the TCR beta CDR3 regions from them. Carried out on the TCR CDR3, a first-round RT-PCR used the HTBI primer set. TCRdb passed the multiplex PCR reads through MiXCR, listing each CDR3 protein once. The sample yields about 500,000 distinct CDR3 sequences, more than 15% seen once. The receptor was isolated from a woman under 40 with Graves' ophthalmopathy. Sequenced material: blood. The chain combines TRBV15 with TRBJ2-7; no reliable D call. The CDR3 region is CATSRDYGPPTSYEQYF. Here the CDR3 DNA reads TGTGCCACCAGCAGAGATTATGGCCCACCCACGTCCTACGAGCAGTACTTC.